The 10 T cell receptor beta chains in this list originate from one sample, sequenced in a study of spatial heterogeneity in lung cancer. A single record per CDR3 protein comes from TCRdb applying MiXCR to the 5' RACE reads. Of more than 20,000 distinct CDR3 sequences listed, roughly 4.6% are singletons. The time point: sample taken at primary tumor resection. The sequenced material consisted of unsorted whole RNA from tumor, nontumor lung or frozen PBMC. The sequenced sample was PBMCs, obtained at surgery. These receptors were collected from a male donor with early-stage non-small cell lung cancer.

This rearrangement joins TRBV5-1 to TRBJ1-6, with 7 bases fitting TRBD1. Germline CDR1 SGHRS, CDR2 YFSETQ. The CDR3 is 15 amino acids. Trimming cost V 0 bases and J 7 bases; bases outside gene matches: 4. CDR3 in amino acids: CASSLAFRGNSPLHF. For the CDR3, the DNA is TGCGCCAGCAGCTTGGCCTTCAGGGGGAATTCACCCCTCCACTTT.

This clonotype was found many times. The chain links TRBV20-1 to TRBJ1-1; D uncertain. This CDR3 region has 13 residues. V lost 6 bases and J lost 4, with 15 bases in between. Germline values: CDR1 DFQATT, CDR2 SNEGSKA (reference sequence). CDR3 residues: CSAGRRSSTEAFF. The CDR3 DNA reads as TGCAGTGCCGGACGGCGCTCTAGCACTGAAGCTTTCTTT.

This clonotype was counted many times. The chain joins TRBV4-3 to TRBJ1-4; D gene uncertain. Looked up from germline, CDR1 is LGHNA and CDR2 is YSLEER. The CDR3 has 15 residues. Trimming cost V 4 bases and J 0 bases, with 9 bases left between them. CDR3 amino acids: CASSPDAATNEKLFF. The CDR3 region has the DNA TGCGCCAGCAGCCCGGACGCTGCAACTAATGAAAAACTGTTTTTT.

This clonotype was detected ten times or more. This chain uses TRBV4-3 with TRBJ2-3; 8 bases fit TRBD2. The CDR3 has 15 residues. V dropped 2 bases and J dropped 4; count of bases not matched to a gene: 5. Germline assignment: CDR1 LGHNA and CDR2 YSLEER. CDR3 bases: TGCGCCAGCAGCCAAAACCCACTAGCGGCAGATACGCAGTATTTT. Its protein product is CASSQNPLAADTQYF.

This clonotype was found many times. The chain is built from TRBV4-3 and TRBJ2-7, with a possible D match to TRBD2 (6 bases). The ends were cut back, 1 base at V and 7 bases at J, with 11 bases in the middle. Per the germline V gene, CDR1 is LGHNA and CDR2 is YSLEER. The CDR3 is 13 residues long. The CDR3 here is CASSQVAGREQYF. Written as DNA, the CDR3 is TGCGCCAGCAGCCAAGTTGCGGGGCGAGAGCAGTACTTC.

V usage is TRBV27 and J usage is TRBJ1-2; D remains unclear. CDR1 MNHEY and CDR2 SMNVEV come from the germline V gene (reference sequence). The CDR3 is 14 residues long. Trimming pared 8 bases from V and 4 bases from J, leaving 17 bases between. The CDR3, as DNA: TGTGCCAGCTCCCCGGTTGGAGGCCTCTATGGCTACACCTTC. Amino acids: CASSPVGGLYGYTF.

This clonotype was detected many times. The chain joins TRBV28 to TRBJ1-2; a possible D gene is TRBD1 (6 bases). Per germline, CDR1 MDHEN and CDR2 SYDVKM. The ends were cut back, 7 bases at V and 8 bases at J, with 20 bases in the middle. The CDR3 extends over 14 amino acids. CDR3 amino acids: CASKTPGTSQGYTF. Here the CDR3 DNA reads TGTGCCAGCAAAACACCCGGGACATCACAGGGCTACACCTTC.

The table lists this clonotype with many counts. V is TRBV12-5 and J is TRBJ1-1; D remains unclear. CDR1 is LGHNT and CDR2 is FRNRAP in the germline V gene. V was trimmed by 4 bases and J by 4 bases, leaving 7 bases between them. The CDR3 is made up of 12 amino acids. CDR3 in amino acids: CASGWWSTEAFF. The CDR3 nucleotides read TGTGCTAGTGGTTGGTGGAGCACTGAAGCTTTCTTT.

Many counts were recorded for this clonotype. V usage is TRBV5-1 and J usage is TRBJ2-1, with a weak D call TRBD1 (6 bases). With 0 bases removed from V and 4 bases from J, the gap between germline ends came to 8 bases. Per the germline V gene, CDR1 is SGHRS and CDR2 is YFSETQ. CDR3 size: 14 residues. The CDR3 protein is CASSLAGDYNEQFF. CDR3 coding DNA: TGCGCCAGCAGCTTGGCAGGGGATTACAATGAGCAGTTCTTC.

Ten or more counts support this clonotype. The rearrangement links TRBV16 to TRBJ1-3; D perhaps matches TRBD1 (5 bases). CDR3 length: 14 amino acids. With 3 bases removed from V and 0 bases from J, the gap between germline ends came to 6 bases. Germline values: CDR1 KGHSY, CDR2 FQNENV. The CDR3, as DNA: TGTGCCAGCAGCCAGGGACTCTCTGGAAACACCATATATTTT. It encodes CASSQGLSGNTIYF.